The clone carrying this T cell receptor (beta chain) was counted many times. The record originates from a study of read filtering for tumor transcriptome and immune sequencing. About the study: Transcriptome libraries were built from DNase-treated RNA.

From 300 to 450 ng of RNA, a library with molecular barcoded alpha/delta and beta/gamma adaptors was made. MiXCR, applied by TCRdb to the reads, yields one record per CDR3 protein. The sample consists of about 39,000 distinct CDR3 sequences, approximately 15% of them appearing once. CDR1 is SQVTM, CDR2 ANQGSEA, per germline. This CDR3 is built from 13 residues. Trimming removed 6 bases from V and 3 bases from J; junction bases left unmatched: 3. The chain employs TRBV29-1 and TRBJ2-1, with 9 bases aligning to TRBD1. The clonotype comes from a donor older than 35 with multiple myeloma. Material for sequencing was a population of CD138-negative cells sorted from bone marrow. The DNA for the CDR3 is TGCAGCGTCGGGACAGGGCACTACAATGAGCAGTTCTTC. Its translation: CSVGTGHYNEQFF.